The TCR beta chain described here comes from a study of yellow fever vaccine responses in identical twins. Whole-study findings and limits: Each twin's T cell response to the vaccine was reported to look partly convergent and partly personalized.

About this clonotype itself: Its antigen is as yet unknown.

The CDR3 runs 16 residues. The germline V and J ends were trimmed by 1 base and 1 base, with 13 bases remaining between them. Germline V gene lookup returns CDR1 KGHSH and CDR2 LQKENI. TCRdb ran MiXCR on the RT-PCR reads and lists one entry per CDR3 protein. The table has roughly 10,000 distinct CDR3 sequences, over 80% seen once. This TCR was recovered from a young woman who received the yellow fever vaccine. The chain joins TRBV18 to TRBJ1-1, with D possibly matching TRBD1 (5 bases). Sample: T cells from blood (PBMCs), unsorted or a sorted subset (not recorded which), taken before or after yellow fever vaccination (not recorded which). The CDR3 protein is CASSPLEGTSNTEAFF. DNA of the CDR3: TGTGCCAGCTCACCACTGGAAGGGACCTCGAACACTGAAGCTTTCTTT.